This record looks at one TCR beta chain sequence and its context. As yet, its antigen is unknown. The CDR3 contains 16 residues. The V segment lost 0 bases and the J segment 9 bases; nucleotides outside the gene matches: 9. Germline lookup yields CDR1 SGHNT and CDR2 YYREEE (reference sequence). Assay used: immunoSEQ multiplex PCR; TCRdb lists only in-frame clones, some missing. The sample contains 70,000 to 95,000 clones, approximately 83% of which appear only once. This entry is derived from a study of OX40 agonist ivuxolimab in advanced cancers. Study information: The dose-escalation group included hepatocellular carcinoma, melanoma, renal cell carcinoma and head and neck cancer. Two cutaneous melanoma patients and one hepatocellular carcinoma patient, three in all, had partial responses.

The study's findings and limits: Low levels of normalized T-cell clonal expansion also appeared in some nonresponders. In CD8+ T cells, expanded clones were on average more numerous than in CD4+.

This sequence joins TRBV5-4 and TRBJ2-1, with 10 bases fitting TRBD2. Sequencing used CD4+ or CD8+ T cells sorted from blood, obtained in a trial of the OX40 agonist ivuxolimab. This receptor was identified in an adult with an advanced solid tumor such as melanoma, head and neck, liver or kidney cancer. The CDR3 DNA sequence: TGTGCCAGCAGCTTGGACCGTAGCGGGAGGAGGGGTGAGCAGTTCTTC. This encodes CASSLDRSGRRGEQFF.